The rows below give T cell receptor beta chains drawn from one sample of a study of blood T cell repertoires in COVID-19. Only in-frame clones appear in the TCRdb table, and some are missing; sequencing was by immunoSEQ multiplex PCR. The sample contains around 700,000 clones, around 90% of which appear only once. Sequences were obtained from peripheral blood. These receptors all stem from a woman younger than 35 with acute or convalescent COVID-19. Both conserved end residues are part of each CDR3. Clone size, where shown, is once, few, many, or a class for clones that have expanded.

J: TRBJ2-5; size: NA; V: TRBV2; CDR3: CASSEAPDLTQYF
J: TRBJ1-5; size: few; V: TRBV7-9; CDR3: CASSSTGTEDQPQHF
J: TRBJ2-2; size: NA; V: TRBV9; CDR3: CASSPPTGQNTGELFF
J: TRBJ1-2; size: NA; V: TRBV13; CDR3: CASSLDGGGDGYTF
J: TRBJ2-5; size: NA; V: TRBV6-5; CDR3: CASSWDYGETQYF
J: TRBJ1-5; size: NA; V: TRBV27; CDR3: CASSLGTGNQPQHF
J: TRBJ2-1; size: NA; V: TRBV11-2; CDR3: CASSLDRSAGGHYNEQFF
J: TRBJ1-2; size: NA; V: TRBV18; CDR3: CASSRTGFDGYTF
J: TRBJ1-1; size: NA; V: TRBV18; CDR3: CASSPDRSGTEAFF
J: TRBJ2-1; size: NA; V: TRBV5-8; CDR3: CASSLTGANEQFF
J: TRBJ1-1; size: NA; V: TRBV7-2; CDR3: CASSFDRGGSTEAFF
J: TRBJ1-6; size: NA; V: TRBV19; CDR3: CASSTEKGSSYNSPLHF